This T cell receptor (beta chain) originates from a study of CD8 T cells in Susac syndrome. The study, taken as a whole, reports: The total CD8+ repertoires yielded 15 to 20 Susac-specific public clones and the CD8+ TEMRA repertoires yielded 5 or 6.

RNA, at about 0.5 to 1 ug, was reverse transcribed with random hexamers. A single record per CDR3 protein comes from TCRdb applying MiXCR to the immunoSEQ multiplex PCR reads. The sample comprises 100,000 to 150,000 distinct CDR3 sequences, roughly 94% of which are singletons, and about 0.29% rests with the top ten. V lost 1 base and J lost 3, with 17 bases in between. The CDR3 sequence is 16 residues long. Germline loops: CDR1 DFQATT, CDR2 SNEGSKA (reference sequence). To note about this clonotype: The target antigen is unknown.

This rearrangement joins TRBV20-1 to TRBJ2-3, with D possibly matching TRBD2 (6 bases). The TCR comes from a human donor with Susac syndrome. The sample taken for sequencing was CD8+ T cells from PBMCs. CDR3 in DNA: TGCAGTGCTAGAGCCGGGAGTAGCGGAGAGACAGATACGCAGTATTTT. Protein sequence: CSARAGSSGETDTQYF.